The 20 T cell receptor beta chains in this list originate from one sample, sequenced in a study of blood T cell repertoires in COVID-19. Repertoires were generated with immunoSEQ multiplex PCR, while TCRdb's copy carries only in-frame clones and drops some. Counted here are about 76,000 clones, approximately 86% occurring once; the ten biggest clones make up about 18%. Sequencing was carried out using peripheral blood. The receptors originated from a human donor in a cohort sampled during active COVID-19.

This sequence joins TRBV6-2 or TRBV6-3 and TRBJ2-5, with TRBD2 matching over 8 bases. CDR1 is MNHEY and CDR2 is SVGEGT in the germline V gene. V lost 3 bases to trimming and J lost 5 bases; unmatched junction nucleotides: 14. The CDR3 covers 17 residues. The CDR3 spells CASSYPPGTSDRETQYF. CDR3 DNA: TGTGCCAGCAGTTATCCACCCGGGACTAGTGATAGGGAGACCCAGTACTTC.

V and J are TRBV5-1 and TRBJ2-1, with a possible D match to TRBD1 (6 bases). CDR1 is SGHRS and CDR2 is YFSETQ in the germline V gene. The CDR3 has 13 residues. The V end lost 4 bases, the J end lost 8 bases, and 13 bases lay between the germline ends. The CDR3 DNA reads TGCGCCAGCAGCAGCGACAGGTACGATGAGCAGTTCTTC. Translation gives CASSSDRYDEQFF. The full variable domain, in which reference TRBV5-1 and TRBJ2-1 provide the parts outside the CDR3, is KAGVTQTPRYLIKTRGQQVTLSCSPISGHRSVSWYQQTPGQGLQFLFEYFSETQRNKGNFPGRFSGRQFSNSRSEMNVSTLELGDSALYLCASSSDRYDEQFFGPGTRLTVL.

This rearrangement joins TRBV6-5 to TRBJ1-5, with TRBD1 matching over 8 bases. Looked up from germline, CDR1 is MNHEY and CDR2 is SVGAGI. The length of the CDR3 is 15 residues. J gave up 3 bases and V 6 bases, and 7 bases lay outside the gene matches. CDR3 DNA sequence: TGTGCCAGCAGCCAAGACAGGGGCGACAATCAGCCCCAGCATTTT. As protein: CASSQDRGDNQPQHF.

The chain combines TRBV5-1 with TRBJ2-1; 9 bases fit TRBD2. The CDR3 is made up of 15 amino acids. The germline V gene encodes CDR1 SGHRS and CDR2 YFSETQ. V lost 7 bases, J lost 9 bases, and 14 bases stayed unmatched. The CDR3 here is CASVFGLAKGGEQFF. The DNA for the CDR3 is TGCGCCAGCGTCTTCGGACTAGCGAAGGGCGGTGAGCAGTTCTTC.

This rearrangement joins TRBV7-3 to TRBJ1-2; 9 nucleotides agree with TRBD1. J gave up 4 bases and V 1 base, and 7 bases lay outside the gene matches. This CDR3 has 16 amino acids. Germline V CDR1 and CDR2: SGHTA, FQGTGA. DNA of the CDR3: TGTGCCAGCAGCTTAAACCCCGGGACAGGGACCTATGGCTACACCTTC. As protein: CASSLNPGTGTYGYTF.

The chain is built from TRBV2 and TRBJ2-1; D gene unclear. Between the trimmed V and J ends, which lost 2 bases and 0 bases, there was a span of 8 bases. Germline V gene data show CDR1 as SNHLY and CDR2 as FYNNEI. The CDR3 covers 15 residues. The CDR3 DNA is TGTGCCAGCAGTGAACAGGAAAGCTCCTACAATGAGCAGTTCTTC. Its translation: CASSEQESSYNEQFF. The complete variable domain, with remaining parts taken from reference TRBV2 and TRBJ2-1, reads EPEVTQTPSHQVTQMGQEVILRCVPISNHLYFYWYRQILGQKVEFLVSFYNNEISEKSEIFDDQFSVERPDGSNFTLKIRSTKLEDSAMYFCASSEQESSYNEQFFGPGTRLTVL.

This clone was recorded once. V is TRBV7-9 and J is TRBJ1-1; D is perhaps TRBD1 (6 bases). V was trimmed by 5 bases and J by 4 bases, leaving 11 bases between them. The CDR3 covers 13 residues. The germline V gene encodes CDR1 SEHNR and CDR2 FQNEAQ (reference sequence). The CDR3 DNA follows: TGTGCCAGCAGCCAAACAGGGTTCACTGAAGCTTTCTTT. Protein: CASSQTGFTEAFF.

The rearrangement uses TRBV7-3 and TRBJ1-1, with D possibly matching TRBD1 (5 bases). Germline V gene lookup returns CDR1 SGHTA and CDR2 FQGTGA. The CDR3 spans 15 residues. V lost 6 bases and J 1 base, leaving 15 bases between the germline ends. CDR3 residues: CASSLNGGTNTEAFF. CDR3 nucleotides: TGTGCCAGCAGTCTTAACGGGGGAACGAACACTGAAGCTTTCTTT. The whole variable domain, filled in from reference TRBV7-3 and TRBJ1-1, reads GAGVSQTPSNKVTEKGKYVELRCDPISGHTALYWYRQSLGQGPEFLIYFQGTGAADDSGLPNDRFFAVRPEGSVSTLKIQRTERGDSAVYLCASSLNGGTNTEAFFGQGTRLTVV.

The chain links TRBV10-3 to TRBJ2-2; 9 nucleotides line up with TRBD2. This CDR3 region has 16 residues. Trimming cost V 7 bases and J 4 bases; bases outside gene matches: 10. Germline loops: CDR1 ENHRY, CDR2 SYGVKD. The CDR3 DNA is TGTGCCATCACGGGTAGCGGGAGTAGGGGCACCGGGGAGCTGTTTTTT. Translated, it gives CAITGSGSRGTGELFF.

The V gene is TRBV9, the J gene TRBJ2-3; possibly TRBD1 for D (5 bases). The CDR3 covers 14 residues. Germline lookup yields CDR1 SGDLS and CDR2 YYNGEE. V lost 3 bases and J 4 bases, leaving 12 bases between the germline ends. The CDR3 DNA reads as TGTGCCAGCAGCGATCGAAAGGGGCCAGATACGCAGTATTTT. Translation gives CASSDRKGPDTQYF.

This clone has only a few counts. The V gene is TRBV6-2 or TRBV6-3, the J gene TRBJ2-1, with D uncertain. V was cut by 5 bases and J by 9 bases, with 8 bases left in between. Germline V gene sequence: CDR1 MNHEY, CDR2 SVGEGT. The CDR3 sequence is 11 residues long. CDR3 sequence (DNA): TGTGCCAGCAGTCCCAGGTTTGAGCAGTTCTTC. Its translation is CASSPRFEQFF.

The chain links TRBV3-1 (or the pseudogene TRBV3-2) to TRBJ2-1; D possibly corresponds to TRBD1 (5 bases). Between the trimmed V and J ends, which lost 0 bases and 8 bases, there was a span of 11 bases. This CDR3 has 14 amino acids. Germline loops: CDR1 LGHDT, CDR2 YNNKEL (reference sequence). The CDR3, as DNA: TGTGCCAGCAGCCAAGAAAGGGGTTGGGATGAGCAGTTCTTC. Translated, it gives CASSQERGWDEQFF.

The chain recombines TRBV24-1 with TRBJ2-1; 8 bases agree with TRBD1. Trimming removed 4 bases from V and 6 bases from J; junction bases left unmatched: 10. The germline CDR1 and CDR2 sequences are KGHDR and SFDVKD. The CDR3 runs 16 residues. CDR3 in amino acids: CATSDPRQGTPNEQFF. CDR3 nucleotides: TGTGCCACCAGTGACCCCCGACAGGGGACCCCCAATGAGCAGTTCTTC.

This clone occurred once. V is TRBV7-8 and J is TRBJ2-2, with D possibly matching TRBD1 (5 bases). Looked up from germline, CDR1 is SGHVS and CDR2 is FQNEAQ. This CDR3 contains 16 residues. Deletions cut 1 base from V and 4 bases from J, with 13 bases between. The CDR3 nucleotides are TGTGCCAGCAGCTTAGGAACAGCAGGGTCCACCGGGGAGCTGTTTTTT. Amino acids: CASSLGTAGSTGELFF.

This clone was observed a few times. The V gene is TRBV19, the J gene TRBJ2-7, with 12 bases lining up with TRBD1. The V gene end was trimmed by 5 bases and the J gene end by 5 bases; junction bases not matched to a gene: 10. CDR1 and CDR2 from the germline V gene are LNHDA and SQIVND (reference sequence). The CDR3 spans 16 residues. The CDR3 loop is CASSHWSGQGAHEQYF. The CDR3 region has the DNA TGTGCCAGTAGTCACTGGTCGGGACAGGGGGCCCACGAGCAGTACTTC. Full variable domain (outside the CDR3, taken from reference TRBV19 and TRBJ2-7): DGGITQSPKYLFRKEGQNVTLSCEQNLNHDAMYWYRQDPGQGLRLIYYSQIVNDFQKGDIAEGYSVSREKKESFPLTVTSAQKNPTAFYLCASSHWSGQGAHEQYFGPGTRLTVT.

For the CDR3, the DNA is TGCGCCAGCAGCCAAGACCTTGGTGGTAGCGGAGAAGAGACCCAGTACTTC. Translating it yields CASSQDLGGSGEETQYF. The chain combines TRBV4-1 with TRBJ2-5; D is perhaps TRBD2 (6 bases). This CDR3 has 17 amino acids. CDR1 and CDR2 (germline): MGHRA, YSYEKL. Trimming cost V 0 bases and J 3 bases, with 17 bases left between them.

The rearrangement joins TRBV20-1 to TRBJ1-5; D unresolved. The germline gives CDR1 DFQATT, CDR2 SNEGSKA (reference sequence). Trimming shortened V by 3 bases and J by 5 bases, and 14 bases separated the two germline ends. CDR3 length: 14 amino acids. The CDR3 protein is CSASAGTYDQPQHF. DNA of the CDR3: TGCAGTGCTAGTGCAGGCACCTACGATCAGCCCCAGCATTTT.

CDR3 DNA sequence: TGTGCCAGCAGCGTAGCCCCCGACCCTCGGACAGGGATCTACAATGAGCAGTTCTTC. Encoded protein: CASSVAPDPRTGIYNEQFF. The V call is TRBV9, the J call TRBJ2-1; 8 nucleotides align to TRBD1. V was clipped by 0 bases and J by 3 bases; unmatched bases: 14. Germline CDR1 and CDR2: SGDLS and YYNGEE. The CDR3 contains 19 residues.

This rearrangement joins TRBV5-4 to TRBJ2-5; D remains unclear. The CDR3 spans 14 residues. Trimming took 0 bases from V and 1 from J, leaving 7 bases between them. Per germline, CDR1 SGHNT and CDR2 YYREEE (reference sequence). CDR3 bases: TGTGCCAGCAGCTTGGAGCGAGCCCAAGAGACCCAGTACTTC. It yields the protein CASSLERAQETQYF.

The V and J genes are TRBV19 and TRBJ1-5; no firm D call. Deletions cut 4 bases from V and 5 bases from J, with 6 bases between. The germline gives CDR1 LNHDA, CDR2 SQIVND (reference sequence). There are 12 residues in the CDR3. The CDR3 here is CASSRRDQPQHF. As DNA, the CDR3 is TGTGCCAGTAGTAGACGGGATCAGCCCCAGCATTTT.